This TCR beta chain was captured by sequencing in a study of blood T cells in healthy people across ages. Using a J-beta primer mix together with a sample-barcoded 5' primer, a second PCR was run for roughly 7 to 11 cycles. TCRdb re-called the 5' RACE reads with MiXCR, one entry per CDR3 protein. The sample lists some 900,000 distinct CDR3 sequences, under 35% occurring once. Germline CDR1 is LNHNV and CDR2 is YYDKDF (reference sequence). The V end was cut by 4 bases, the J end by 4 bases, with 10 bases between. The CDR3 extends over 13 amino acids. This clonotype was counted ten times or more. Sequenced sample: blood. J is TRBJ2-5 and V is TRBV15; D might be TRBD2 (5 bases). The receptor was isolated from a woman aged 80 or over in good health. Written as DNA, the CDR3 is TGTGCCACCAGCAAAAAAGGACTAGAGACCCAGTACTTC. This sequence encodes CATSKKGLETQYF.